What follows are 21 T cell receptor beta chains derived from one specimen sequenced in a study of blood T cell repertoires in COVID-19. Libraries were prepared by immunoSEQ multiplex PCR; TCRdb keeps only in-frame clonotypes and omits some of them. The table includes roughly 250,000 clones, about 86% detected once. Sample: peripheral blood. The receptors were sampled from a person aged 70 to 80 with COVID-19, enrolled during active disease.

This chain uses TRBV7-9 with TRBJ2-3; possibly TRBD1 for D (5 bases). There are 17 residues in the CDR3. Germline V gene data show CDR1 as SEHNR and CDR2 as FQNEAQ (reference sequence). Trimming took off 1 base at V and 2 bases at J, with 16 bases between the two ends. The CDR3 region is CASSLGVAGPNTDTQYF. The DNA for the CDR3 is TGTGCCAGCAGCTTAGGGGTGGCAGGGCCGAACACAGATACGCAGTATTTT. Together with reference TRBV7-9 and TRBJ2-3, the CDR3 gives the full variable domain: DTGVSQNPRHKITKRGQNVTFRCDPISEHNRLYWYRQTLGQGPEFLTYFQNEAQLEKSRLLSDRFSAERPKGSFSTLEIQRTEQGDSAMYLCASSLGVAGPNTDTQYFGPGTRLTVL.

V usage is TRBV4-3 and J usage is TRBJ2-3; D possibly corresponds to TRBD2 (5 bases). V dropped 0 bases and J dropped 6 bases, with 19 bases sitting between them. This CDR3 has 17 residues. Germline V gene sequence: CDR1 LGHNA, CDR2 YSLEER. The DNA of the CDR3 is TGCGCCAGCAGCCAAGATGGCCGGGGTAGCGCCTGGGATACGCAGTATTTT. Amino acid sequence: CASSQDGRGSAWDTQYF.

Regarding this clone: A read error is likely, as this CDR3 ends without the conserved phenylalanine or tryptophan. The limits of the CDR3 on the DNA are not certain, so only TCRdb's listed CDR3 is given. V and J are TRBV6-5 and TRBJ2-3; the table's D call, TRBD1, was not checked against the DNA. 13 amino acids form the CDR3, both terminal residues included. CDR1 and CDR2 (germline): MNHEY, SVGAGI. CDR3 protein: CASSYYRDRGPVL.

The CDR3 DNA follows: TGTGCCAGCAGCCTGCCGGACCCGGGAGGCTACACCTTC. It translates to CASSLPDPGGYTF. V and J are TRBV7-2 and TRBJ1-2, with no clear D. Germline CDR1 reads SGHTA; CDR2 reads FQGNSA. V was trimmed by 5 bases and J by 8 bases, leaving 15 bases between them. The CDR3 is 13 amino acids.

V is TRBV6-5 and J is TRBJ1-1; D remains unclear. V was pared by 6 bases and J by 3 bases, with 11 bases between. Germline CDR1 is MNHEY and CDR2 is SVGAGI. The CDR3 extends over 13 amino acids. The CDR3 reads CASRRDYYTEAFF. The DNA of the CDR3 is TGTGCCAGCAGACGGGATTACTACACTGAAGCTTTCTTT.

The chain couples TRBV28 to TRBJ1-5; 7 nucleotides line up with TRBD1. V gave up 6 bases and J gave up 5 bases; unmatched junction bases: 13. This CDR3 comprises 16 residues. CDR1 is MDHEN, CDR2 SYDVKM, per germline. As DNA, the CDR3 is TGTGCCAGCAGCTTACCCCCACAGGGGTGGGATCAGCCCCAGCATTTT. Its translation is CASSLPPQGWDQPQHF. Full variable domain (outside the CDR3, taken from reference TRBV28 and TRBJ1-5): DVKVTQSSRYLVKRTGEKVFLECVQDMDHENMFWYRQDPGLGLRLIYFSYDVKMKEKGDIPEGYSVSREKKERFSLILESASTNQTSMYLCASSLPPQGWDQPQHFGDGTRLSIL.

The chain links TRBV2 to TRBJ1-2; no clear D gene. Trimming left V 3 bases short and J 2 bases short, with 10 bases between. This CDR3 spans 14 amino acids. Germline V gene sequence: CDR1 SNHLY, CDR2 FYNNEI. This CDR3 is CASSDRRNNYGYTF. CDR3 in DNA: TGTGCCAGCAGTGACCGCAGAAACAACTATGGCTACACCTTC.

The chain employs TRBV28 and TRBJ2-1; D may be TRBD2 (7 bases). CDR3 length: 15 residues. V lost 5 bases to trimming and J lost 4 bases, with 15 bases between them. Looked up from germline, CDR1 is MDHEN and CDR2 is SYDVKM. This CDR3 is CASSRSGGAYNEQFF. The CDR3 nucleotides are TGTGCCAGCAGTCGGTCGGGGGGCGCTTACAATGAGCAGTTCTTC.

This chain joins TRBV4-1 and TRBJ2-3, with TRBD2 matching 8 bases. CDR1 and CDR2 from the germline V gene are MGHRA and YSYEKL. CDR3 length: 16 amino acids. V lost 5 bases, J lost 3 bases, and 10 bases stayed unmatched. The CDR3 here is CASSSGGAGRTDTQYF. CDR3 nucleotide sequence: TGCGCCAGCAGCTCGGGGGGGGCAGGACGGACAGATACGCAGTATTTT.

CDR3 DNA: TGTGCCAGTCGGACAGGGGCTGGCAATCAGCCCCAGCATTTT. The encoded protein is CASRTGAGNQPQHF. The chain uses TRBV19 and TRBJ1-5; 9 bases agree with TRBD1. V lost 8 bases, J lost 2 bases, and 4 bases stayed unmatched. The CDR3 sequence is 14 residues long. CDR1 and CDR2 (germline): LNHDA, SQIVND (reference sequence). Variable domain in full (rest from reference TRBV19 and TRBJ1-5): DGGITQSPKYLFRKEGQNVTLSCEQNLNHDAMYWYRQDPGQGLRLIYYSQIVNDFQKGDIAEGYSVSREKKESFPLTVTSAQKNPTAFYLCASRTGAGNQPQHFGDGTRLSIL.

A single count supports this clone. The rearrangement uses TRBV15 and TRBJ2-5, with TRBD1 as a possible D gene (6 bases). Germline values: CDR1 LNHNV, CDR2 YYDKDF (reference sequence). V gave up 3 bases and J gave up 1 base, with 12 bases separating them. CDR3 length: 15 residues. CDR3 DNA sequence: TGTGCCACCAGCAGGACAGGAACTTCCCAAGAGACCCAGTACTTC. It translates to CATSRTGTSQETQYF.

The V call is TRBV6-2 or TRBV6-3, the J call TRBJ1-1, with TRBD1 matching over 10 bases. This CDR3 is built from 16 residues. Trimming removed 5 bases from V and 1 base from J; junction bases left unmatched: 7. CDR1 and CDR2 from the germline V gene are MNHEY and SVGEGT. CDR3 sequence: CASSPPGQGPNTEAFF. The CDR3 nucleotides read TGTGCCAGCAGTCCCCCGGGACAGGGGCCGAACACTGAAGCTTTCTTT.

This sequence joins TRBV6-5 and TRBJ2-3; 7 bases fit TRBD2. The CDR3 has 16 amino acids. J gave up 0 bases and V 4 bases, and 7 bases lay outside the gene matches. Germline values: CDR1 MNHEY, CDR2 SVGAGI. DNA of the CDR3: TGTGCCAGCAGTTCGCGTCCTAGCGGCAGCACAGATACGCAGTATTTT. Translating gives CASSSRPSGSTDTQYF.

This clone was found a few times. The DNA for the CDR3 is TGCGGTGTCAAACTAGGTACTAGCACAGATACGCAGTATTTT. Residues: CGVKLGTSTDTQYF. This rearrangement joins TRBV5-1 to TRBJ2-3, with D tentatively TRBD2 (5 bases). Germline V gives CDR1 SGHRS, CDR2 YFSETQ. The CDR3 length is 14 residues.

This chain connects TRBV27 to TRBJ1-1; D is ambiguous. V was trimmed by 3 bases and J by 1 base, leaving 9 bases between them. Germline values: CDR1 MNHEY, CDR2 SMNVEV (reference sequence). This CDR3 has 14 amino acids. CDR3 nucleotide sequence: TGTGCCAGCAGTTTTGGGCCTCAGAACACTGAAGCTTTCTTT. Its protein product is CASSFGPQNTEAFF.

There are a few counts of this clone. Different DNA sequences within this sample yield the same CDR3. CDR3 DNA sequence: TGTGCCAGCAGCTTAGGACAGAACTATGGCTACACCTTC. As protein: CASSLGQNYGYTF. The rearrangement links TRBV7-2 to TRBJ1-2; possible D gene TRBD1, 5 bases. Looked up from germline, CDR1 is SGHTA and CDR2 is FQGNSA. With 1 base removed from V and 2 bases from J, the gap between germline ends came to 5 bases. The CDR3 covers 13 residues.

Concerning this clone itself: Other nucleotide sequences in the sample specify the same CDR3. The chain is built from TRBV6-5 and TRBJ2-7, with D maybe TRBD1 (6 bases). The germline gives CDR1 MNHEY, CDR2 SVGAGI. This CDR3 spans 14 amino acids. V gave up 2 bases and J gave up 3 bases, with 11 bases separating them. For the CDR3, the DNA is TGTGCCAGCAGTTACAGTTTAGGGGGCTACGAGCAGTACTTC. It yields the protein CASSYSLGGYEQYF.

The J gene is TRBJ2-2, the V gene TRBV7-3; D may be TRBD1 (6 bases). Germline loops: CDR1 SGHTA, CDR2 FQGTGA. The CDR3 has 14 residues. V was clipped by 2 bases and J by 8 bases, with 12 bases between them. The CDR3: CASSLSTGPGELFF. CDR3 coding DNA: TGTGCCAGCAGCTTATCAACAGGGCCGGGGGAGCTGTTTTTT.

The chain recombines TRBV7-3 with TRBJ1-1, with unresolved D. V dropped 3 bases and J dropped 5 bases, with 10 bases sitting between them. CDR1 is SGHTA and CDR2 is FQGTGA in the germline V gene. The CDR3 extends over 13 amino acids. CDR3 coding DNA: TGTGCCAGCAGCTTCCTACGGGAGACTGAAGCTTTCTTT. Protein sequence: CASSFLRETEAFF.

Here the CDR3 DNA reads TGTGCCAGCAGCTTGGGACAGGGTTATAATGGCTACACCTTC. This sequence encodes CASSLGQGYNGYTF. V usage is TRBV5-8 and J usage is TRBJ1-2; TRBD1 agrees at 7 bases. The CDR3 has 14 residues. Germline V gene sequence: CDR1 SGHTS, CDR2 YDEGEE. V gave up 0 bases and J gave up 6 bases; unmatched junction bases: 5. Using reference TRBV5-8 and TRBJ1-2 for the parts outside the CDR3, the full variable domain is EAGVTQSPTHLIKTRGQQATLRCSPISGHTSVYWYQQALGLGLQFLLWYDEGEERNRGNFPPRFSGRQFPNYSSELNVNALELEDSALYLCASSLGQGYNGYTFGSGTRLTVV.

CDR3: CASSFKVLGVLFF. CDR3 nucleotide sequence: TGTGCCAGCAGTTTCAAGGTCTTGGGAGTGCTGTTTTTT. The rearrangement links TRBV6-2 or TRBV6-3 to TRBJ2-2; D is perhaps TRBD2 (5 bases). Germline loops: CDR1 MNHEY, CDR2 SVGEGT. The CDR3 spans 13 residues. V was shortened by 4 bases and J by 13 bases, with 16 bases between the two germline ends.